These T cell receptor beta chains were read from a single sample in a study of cytomegalovirus exposure and HLA in healthy donors. Profiled with immunoSEQ multiplex PCR; TCRdb holds only in-frame clones, not every one. Among 130,000 or so clones listed, roughly nine tenths were seen once. Sequencing input: PBMCs. These receptors all stem from a woman under 30 in good health and CMV-seropositive. Each CDR3 is given with its conserved first and last residue. D genes are given only for firm matches. Expanded clones are given a class, and other clones once, few, many or no size at all.

d_call: NA
clone_size: NA
v_call: TRBV27
j_call: TRBJ2-6
cdr3_nt: TGTGCCAGCAGCTATTCTGGGGCCAACGTCCTGACTTTC
cdr3_aa: CASSYSGANVLTF

d_call: NA
clone_size: NA
v_call: TRBV27
j_call: TRBJ2-1
cdr3_nt: TGTGCCAGCAGTTTCCGCGCTGACAGTTATACGTCCTACAATGAGCAGTTCTTC
cdr3_aa: CASSFRADSYTSYNEQFF

d_call: NA
clone_size: NA
v_call: TRBV9
j_call: TRBJ1-5
cdr3_nt: TGTGCCAGCAGCGTAGTGGTAGGGGATGGACCGCTCATTCATAGCAATCAGCCCCAGCATTTT
cdr3_aa: CASSVVVGDGPLIHSNQPQHF

d_call: TRBD1
clone_size: NA
v_call: TRBV5-1
j_call: TRBJ1-6
cdr3_nt: TGCGCCAGCAGCCGAGTTCCCAGGGGGGTTAATTCACCCCTCCACTTT
cdr3_aa: CASSRVPRGVNSPLHF

d_call: NA
clone_size: NA
v_call: TRBV4-2
j_call: TRBJ1-5
cdr3_nt: TGTGCCAGCAGCCAAGATGGGGGGGGGTCGGGACAGCCCCAGCATTTT
cdr3_aa: CASSQDGGGSGQPQHF

d_call: TRBD1
clone_size: NA
v_call: TRBV29-1
j_call: TRBJ1-2
cdr3_nt: TGCAGCGTTCCCCCCATGACAGGGGGGGACTATGGCTACACCTTC
cdr3_aa: CSVPPMTGGDYGYTF

d_call: NA
clone_size: NA
v_call: TRBV7-9
j_call: TRBJ2-1
cdr3_nt: TGTGCCAGCAGCGCCTTCTCTCAGCCTAGCGTGGAGTTCTTC
cdr3_aa: CASSAFSQPSVEFF

d_call: TRBD1
clone_size: NA
v_call: TRBV28
j_call: TRBJ1-2
cdr3_nt: TGTGCCAGCAGTCGGTGGGACAGGGACCATGGCTACACCTTC
cdr3_aa: CASSRWDRDHGYTF

d_call: NA
clone_size: NA
v_call: TRBV7-8
j_call: TRBJ1-5
cdr3_nt: TGTGCCAGCAGCTTAGTAACCTATAGCAATCAGCCCCAGCATTTT
cdr3_aa: CASSLVTYSNQPQHF

d_call: NA
clone_size: NA
v_call: TRBV9
j_call: TRBJ2-3
cdr3_nt: TGTGCCAGCACCTTCAGCCAGGTCCCAGATACGCAGTATTTT
cdr3_aa: CASTFSQVPDTQYF

d_call: TRBD1
clone_size: few
v_call: TRBV28
j_call: TRBJ2-7
cdr3_nt: TGTGCCAGCAGTTTCAGACAGGGCCCGAGGAACGAGCAGTACTTC
cdr3_aa: CASSFRQGPRNEQYF

d_call: NA
clone_size: NA
v_call: TRBV18
j_call: TRBJ2-7
cdr3_nt: TGTGCCAGCTCACCACCGTGGCAGGGGGGCTACGAGCAGTACTTC
cdr3_aa: CASSPPWQGGYEQYF

d_call: NA
clone_size: NA
v_call: TRBV5-1
j_call: TRBJ2-5
cdr3_nt: TGCGCCAGCAGCTTGGCCATAGCAGTCCAAGAGACCCAGTACTTC
cdr3_aa: CASSLAIAVQETQYF

d_call: TRBD2
clone_size: NA
v_call: TRBV7-2
j_call: TRBJ2-3
cdr3_nt: TGTGCCAGCAGCTTACGGGGACTAGCGGGGGCTGGCACAGATACGCAGTATTTT
cdr3_aa: CASSLRGLAGAGTDTQYF

d_call: TRBD1
clone_size: NA
v_call: TRBV29-1
j_call: TRBJ1-1
cdr3_nt: TGCAGCCTGGGACAGGGGGTGAACACTGAAGCTTTCTTT
cdr3_aa: CSLGQGVNTEAFF

d_call: NA
clone_size: few
v_call: TRBV27
j_call: TRBJ1-6
cdr3_nt: TGTGCCAGCAGTTTAGCCCCTTCGGGTTCACCCCTCCACTTT
cdr3_aa: CASSLAPSGSPLHF

d_call: NA
clone_size: NA
v_call: TRBV28
j_call: TRBJ2-7
cdr3_nt: TGTGCCAGCAGTTTCTCTCTCGGGGTCTACGAGCAGTACTTC
cdr3_aa: CASSFSLGVYEQYF

d_call: TRBD1
clone_size: NA
v_call: TRBV19
j_call: TRBJ1-5
cdr3_nt: TGTGCCAGTAGTATAGATTCATGGGACAGACAAAATCAGCCCCAGCATTTT
cdr3_aa: CASSIDSWDRQNQPQHF

d_call: TRBD1
clone_size: NA
v_call: TRBV29-1
j_call: TRBJ1-1
cdr3_nt: TGCAGCGCTACTGGACAGGAAGTTGAAGCTTTCTTT
cdr3_aa: CSATGQEVEAFF

d_call: TRBD1
clone_size: NA
v_call: TRBV7-9
j_call: TRBJ2-1
cdr3_nt: TGTGCCAGCAGCTTAGTGACAGGGGGATACAATGAGCAGTTCTTC
cdr3_aa: CASSLVTGGYNEQFF

d_call: TRBD2
clone_size: NA
v_call: TRBV11-2
j_call: TRBJ2-1
cdr3_nt: TGTGCCAGCAGCCAAGGGAGCGGGGGCTACAATGAGCAGTTCTTC
cdr3_aa: CASSQGSGGYNEQFF

d_call: NA
clone_size: NA
v_call: TRBV5-4
j_call: TRBJ1-3
cdr3_nt: TGTGCCAGCAGCCTGGCCTTGGGCAGCCCTTCATATTTT
cdr3_aa: CASSLALGSPSYF

d_call: NA
clone_size: NA
v_call: TRBV28
j_call: TRBJ1-5
cdr3_nt: TGTGCCAGCACCTCCGACAGGTACAATCAGCCCCAGCATTTT
cdr3_aa: CASTSDRYNQPQHF

d_call: TRBD1
clone_size: NA
v_call: TRBV6-5
j_call: TRBJ2-5
cdr3_nt: TGTGCCAGCAGTTACTCGGACAGGCCCCACGAGACCCAGTACTTC
cdr3_aa: CASSYSDRPHETQYF

d_call: TRBD1
clone_size: few
v_call: TRBV5-1
j_call: TRBJ1-3
cdr3_nt: TGCGCCAGCAGCCGACGCGGACAGGACTCTGGAAACACCATATATTTT
cdr3_aa: CASSRRGQDSGNTIYF

d_call: TRBD2
clone_size: NA
v_call: TRBV5-1
j_call: TRBJ2-1
cdr3_nt: TGCGCCAGCAGCTTGGAATCAGCGGGGGTATACAATGAGCAGTTCTTC
cdr3_aa: CASSLESAGVYNEQFF

d_call: TRBD1
clone_size: NA
v_call: TRBV7-2
j_call: TRBJ2-7
cdr3_nt: TGTGCCAGCAGAGTTCGGACAGGGTTTCCATACGAGCAGTACTTC
cdr3_aa: CASRVRTGFPYEQYF

d_call: NA
clone_size: NA
v_call: TRBV7-2
j_call: TRBJ2-5
cdr3_nt: TGTGCCAGCAGCTTATCTGCCGGGAAGACCCAGTACTTC
cdr3_aa: CASSLSAGKTQYF

d_call: NA
clone_size: NA
v_call: TRBV6-6
j_call: TRBJ2-7
cdr3_nt: TGTGCCAGCAGCCGACACGGCGAGCAGTACTTC
cdr3_aa: CASSRHGEQYF

d_call: TRBD2
clone_size: NA
v_call: TRBV10-3
j_call: TRBJ2-1
cdr3_nt: TGTGCCATCAGGGGAGCGGGGGGGTCGTCCTACAATGAGCAGTTCTTC
cdr3_aa: CAIRGAGGSSYNEQFF

d_call: TRBD1
clone_size: NA
v_call: TRBV6-5
j_call: TRBJ2-5
cdr3_nt: TGTGCCAGCAGTTCGACAGGGGCCCCCCAAGAGACCCAGTACTTC
cdr3_aa: CASSSTGAPQETQYF

d_call: TRBD2
clone_size: NA
v_call: TRBV4-1
j_call: TRBJ2-3
cdr3_nt: TGCGCCAGCAGCCAAGACGGGCAGCTAGCGGGGCCCGGAGATACGCAGTATTTT
cdr3_aa: CASSQDGQLAGPGDTQYF

d_call: NA
clone_size: NA
v_call: TRBV9
j_call: TRBJ2-7
cdr3_nt: TGTGCCAGCAGCGTAGGTGACGAGGACACCTACGAGCAGTACTTC
cdr3_aa: CASSVGDEDTYEQYF

d_call: NA
clone_size: NA
v_call: TRBV4-2
j_call: TRBJ1-2
cdr3_nt: TGTGCCAGCAGCCAGGCCAGGGGCGACTATGGCTACACCTTC
cdr3_aa: CASSQARGDYGYTF

d_call: TRBD1
clone_size: once
v_call: TRBV4-1
j_call: TRBJ1-5
cdr3_nt: TGCGCCAGCAGCCAACGGGACAGGGAGGCTCAGCCCCAGCATTTT
cdr3_aa: CASSQRDREAQPQHF

d_call: NA
clone_size: NA
v_call: TRBV7-6
j_call: TRBJ2-3
cdr3_nt: TGTGCCAGCAGCGGCCGCTTAAGAAGCGGCACAGATACGCAGTATTTT
cdr3_aa: CASSGRLRSGTDTQYF

d_call: NA
clone_size: NA
v_call: TRBV5-8
j_call: TRBJ2-5
cdr3_nt: TGTGCCAGCAGCCGAGGTTCGAGTGCGACCCAGTACTTC
cdr3_aa: CASSRGSSATQYF

d_call: TRBD2
clone_size: NA
v_call: TRBV28
j_call: TRBJ2-7
cdr3_nt: TGTGCCAGCAGTCTCCTAGCGGGAACCTACGAGCAGTACTTC
cdr3_aa: CASSLLAGTYEQYF

d_call: NA
clone_size: once
v_call: TRBV7-9
j_call: TRBJ1-2
cdr3_nt: TGTGCCAGCAGCTTGAAAGCGATTAACTATGGCTACACCTTC
cdr3_aa: CASSLKAINYGYTF

d_call: TRBD2
clone_size: NA
v_call: TRBV7-8
j_call: TRBJ2-1
cdr3_nt: TGTGCCAGCAGCTTAGTGGGCGGGGGGACCTACAATGAGCAGTTCTTC
cdr3_aa: CASSLVGGGTYNEQFF

d_call: TRBD2
clone_size: NA
v_call: TRBV27
j_call: TRBJ2-1
cdr3_nt: TGTGCCAGCAGGCCCCTATCGCGGGGGGGCAATGAGCAGTTCTTC
cdr3_aa: CASRPLSRGGNEQFF

d_call: NA
clone_size: NA
v_call: TRBV7-2
j_call: TRBJ1-2
cdr3_nt: TGTGCCAGCAGCTTAAATTCGGACTATGGCTACACCTTC
cdr3_aa: CASSLNSDYGYTF

d_call: NA
clone_size: NA
v_call: TRBV6-6
j_call: TRBJ1-4
cdr3_nt: TGTGCCAGCAGTTACGGCAGAAGTAATGAAAAACTGTTTTTT
cdr3_aa: CASSYGRSNEKLFF

d_call: NA
clone_size: NA
v_call: TRBV29-1
j_call: TRBJ1-2
cdr3_nt: TGCAGCGTTGAGGGACTACGAGCGGGCTACACCTTC
cdr3_aa: CSVEGLRAGYTF

d_call: NA
clone_size: NA
v_call: TRBV2
j_call: TRBJ2-5
cdr3_nt: TGTGCCGGAGCGGAACAAGAGACCCAGTACTTC
cdr3_aa: CAGAEQETQYF

d_call: NA
clone_size: NA
v_call: TRBV2
j_call: TRBJ2-4
cdr3_nt: TGTGCCAGCAGTGAAGCGCTTAGTTGGGCCAAAAACATTCAGTACTTC
cdr3_aa: CASSEALSWAKNIQYF

d_call: TRBD2
clone_size: once
v_call: TRBV9
j_call: TRBJ2-1
cdr3_nt: TGTGCCAGCAGCGTTGATGCGGGGGGATACAATGAGCAGTTCTTC
cdr3_aa: CASSVDAGGYNEQFF

d_call: TRBD2
clone_size: once
v_call: TRBV7-3
j_call: TRBJ2-2
cdr3_nt: TGTGCCAGCAGCTTCCTAGCGGGGGTGAACACCGGGGAGCTGTTTTTT
cdr3_aa: CASSFLAGVNTGELFF

d_call: NA
clone_size: NA
v_call: TRBV4-2
j_call: TRBJ2-1
cdr3_nt: TGTGCCAGCAGCCAGGACTCAAGAGATGAGCAGTTCTTC
cdr3_aa: CASSQDSRDEQFF

d_call: NA
clone_size: NA
v_call: TRBV18
j_call: TRBJ2-3
cdr3_nt: TGTGCCAGCTCACCGGGGGCCAGGAAGAATCGGGATACGCAGTATTTT
cdr3_aa: CASSPGARKNRDTQYF

d_call: NA
clone_size: NA
v_call: TRBV2
j_call: TRBJ2-5
cdr3_nt: TGTGCCAGCAACGATCGGCCGCACGAGGACCAAGAGACCCAGTACTTC
cdr3_aa: CASNDRPHEDQETQYF

d_call: NA
clone_size: NA
v_call: TRBV28
j_call: TRBJ1-1
cdr3_nt: TGTGCCAGCAGTTTATCTAGGAACACTGAAGCTTTCTTT
cdr3_aa: CASSLSRNTEAFF

d_call: NA
clone_size: few
v_call: TRBV28
j_call: TRBJ2-7
cdr3_nt: TGTGCCAGCAGACCCCCGGGGTACGAGCAGTACTTC
cdr3_aa: CASRPPGYEQYF

d_call: TRBD1
clone_size: NA
v_call: TRBV5-4
j_call: TRBJ1-5
cdr3_nt: TGTGCCAGCAGCTTGGATAGGACCGGGACAGAGCATGGGAGCAATCAGCCCCAGCATTTT
cdr3_aa: CASSLDRTGTEHGSNQPQHF

d_call: NA
clone_size: NA
v_call: TRBV6-4
j_call: TRBJ2-4
cdr3_nt: TGTGCCAGCAGTGAACAGGGGGGGGACATTCAGTACTTC
cdr3_aa: CASSEQGGDIQYF

d_call: NA
clone_size: NA
v_call: TRBV6-5
j_call: TRBJ1-2
cdr3_nt: TGTGCCTGCCGCAGAGGGCAAGGCTACACCTTC
cdr3_aa: CACRRGQGYTF

d_call: NA
clone_size: NA
v_call: TRBV4-3
j_call: TRBJ2-7
cdr3_nt: TGCGCCAGCAGCCAAGATCGCGGGGTCTCCTACGAGCAGTACTTC
cdr3_aa: CASSQDRGVSYEQYF

d_call: TRBD1
clone_size: NA
v_call: TRBV30
j_call: TRBJ1-2
cdr3_nt: TGTGCCTGGAGTCGACAGGGTAACTATGGCTACACCTTC
cdr3_aa: CAWSRQGNYGYTF

d_call: TRBD2
clone_size: NA
v_call: TRBV5-6
j_call: TRBJ2-1
cdr3_nt: TGTGCCAGCAGCTTCCTAGCGGGGGGGACCTACAATGAGCAGTTCTTC
cdr3_aa: CASSFLAGGTYNEQFF